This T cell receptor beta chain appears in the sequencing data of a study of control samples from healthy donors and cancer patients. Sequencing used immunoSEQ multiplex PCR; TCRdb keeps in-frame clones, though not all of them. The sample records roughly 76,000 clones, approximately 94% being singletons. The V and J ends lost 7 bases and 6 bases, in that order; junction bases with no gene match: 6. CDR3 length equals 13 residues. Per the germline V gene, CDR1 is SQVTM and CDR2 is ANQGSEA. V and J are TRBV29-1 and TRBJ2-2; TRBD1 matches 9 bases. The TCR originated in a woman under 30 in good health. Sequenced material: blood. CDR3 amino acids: CSGTGVIAGELFF. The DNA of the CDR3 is TGCAGCGGGACAGGGGTAATCGCCGGGGAGCTGTTTTTT.